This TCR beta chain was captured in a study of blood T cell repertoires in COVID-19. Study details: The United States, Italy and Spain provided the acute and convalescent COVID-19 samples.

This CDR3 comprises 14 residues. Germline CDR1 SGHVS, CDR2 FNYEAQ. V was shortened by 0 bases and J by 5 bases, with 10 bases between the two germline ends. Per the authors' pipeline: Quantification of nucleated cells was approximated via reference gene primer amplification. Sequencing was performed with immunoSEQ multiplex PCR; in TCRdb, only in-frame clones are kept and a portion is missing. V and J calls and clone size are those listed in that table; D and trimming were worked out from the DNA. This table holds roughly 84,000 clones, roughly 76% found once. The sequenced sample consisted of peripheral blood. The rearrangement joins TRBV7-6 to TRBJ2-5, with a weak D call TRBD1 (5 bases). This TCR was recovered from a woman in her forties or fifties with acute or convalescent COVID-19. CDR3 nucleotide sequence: TGTGCCAGCAGCTTAGCGGCAGGGTCGGAGACCCAGTACTTC. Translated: CASSLAAGSETQYF.